This T cell receptor beta chain derives from a study of blood T cell repertoires in COVID-19. Overall study context: The analysed material was cDNA or gDNA that came from T cells, B-cell-depleted T cells, or PBMCs.

CDR3 length: 16 residues. Trimming took off 3 bases at V and 0 bases at J, with 11 bases between the two ends. Germline CDR1 reads MGHRA; CDR2 reads YSYEKL. This clone showed up many times. Authors' data handling: Researchers report that nucleated cell counts were estimated from reference gene primer amplification. Produced via immunoSEQ multiplex PCR; TCRdb's table is partial and in-frame only. The D gene and trimming were derived from the DNA, and the V and J assignments and clone size from that table. This sample yields 150,000 to 200,000 clones, of which about three quarters are seen a single time; roughly 3.1% belongs to the top ten.

The chain couples TRBV4-1 to TRBJ2-2, with unresolved D. The sample comprised peripheral blood. The TCR sequence derives from a man between 65 and 80 years old with acute or convalescent COVID-19. CDR3 DNA sequence: TGCGCCAGCAGCCATATTGACTCGTCGAACACCGGGGAGCTGTTTTTT. This encodes CASSHIDSSNTGELFF.